A single sample gave rise to the 10 T cell receptor beta chains below, sequenced in a study of T cell responses to AZD1222 COVID-19 vaccine. TCRdb's table, derived via immunoSEQ multiplex PCR, lists solely in-frame clones and lacks some. The sample includes some 100,000 clones, about 86% seen only once; the top ten take 15% to 20%. Sequenced material: peripheral blood, taken 28 days after the second AZD1222 dose. These receptors were taken from an adult who received the AZD1222 COVID-19 vaccine.

This clone was found once. The chain is built from TRBV29-1 and TRBJ1-2, with D possibly being TRBD1 (6 bases). V was pared by 3 bases and J by 3 bases, with 14 bases between. From germline, CDR1 is SQVTM and CDR2 ANQGSEA. This CDR3 has 14 residues. The CDR3, as DNA: TGCAGCGTTGAGGGGGGCCAGTTACACTATGGCTACACCTTC. Translating it yields CSVEGGQLHYGYTF.

CDR3 nucleotide sequence: TGTGCCAGCAGCCCGAACAGGTTCGCGAACACCGGGGAGCTGTTTTTT. It translates to CASSPNRFANTGELFF. The chain recombines TRBV7-8 with TRBJ2-2; a weak D match, TRBD1 (5 bases). This CDR3 spans 16 amino acids. Germline CDR1 and CDR2: SGHVS and FQNEAQ. The germline V and J ends were trimmed by 5 bases and 0 bases, with 13 bases remaining between them.

The chain recombines TRBV6-1 with TRBJ2-7; D may be TRBD1 (6 bases). Germline lookup yields CDR1 MNHNS and CDR2 SASEGT. V dropped 3 bases and J dropped 5 bases, with 8 bases sitting between them. The CDR3 has 12 amino acids. CDR3 protein: CASSDYRDEQYF. As DNA, the CDR3 is TGTGCCAGCAGTGATTACAGGGACGAGCAGTACTTC.

The gene calls are TRBV27 and TRBJ1-1; 10 bases align to TRBD1. The CDR3 spans 12 residues. Germline assignment: CDR1 MNHEY and CDR2 SMNVEV (reference sequence). The V gene end was trimmed by 3 bases and the J gene end by 10 bases; junction bases not matched to a gene: 2. This CDR3 is CASSFRTGGAFF. In DNA, the CDR3 is TGTGCCAGCAGTTTTCGGACAGGGGGAGCTTTCTTT.

The chain carries TRBV14 and TRBJ1-2; no definite D call. This CDR3 contains 14 residues. In germline, CDR1 is SGHDN, CDR2 FVKESK. V was cut by 1 base and J by 3 bases, with 9 bases left in between. CDR3 sequence: CASSQGASYYGYTF. DNA for the CDR3: TGTGCCAGCAGCCAAGGTGCGAGTTACTATGGCTACACCTTC.

This clone was observed a few times. The rearrangement uses TRBV30 and TRBJ2-7; D unclear. This CDR3 has 13 amino acids. CDR1 is GTSNPN and CDR2 is SVGIG in the germline V gene (reference sequence). Trimming cost V 3 bases and J 4 bases, with 13 bases left between them. The CDR3 sequence: CAWSRQRAYEQYF. The CDR3 nucleotides are TGTGCCTGGAGCCGACAACGTGCTTACGAGCAGTACTTC. Together with reference TRBV30 and TRBJ2-7, the CDR3 gives the full variable domain: SQTIHQWPATLVQPVGSPLSLECTVEGTSNPNLYWYRQAAGRGLQLLFYSVGIGQISSEVPQNLSASRPQDRQFILSSKKLLLSDSGFYLCAWSRQRAYEQYFGPGTRLTVT.

The chain has TRBV5-1 and TRBJ1-2, with 7 positions matching TRBD1. With 3 bases clipped from V and 8 bases from J, the junction kept 7 bases outside the gene matches. Germline values: CDR1 SGHRS, CDR2 YFSETQ. CDR3 length: 13 residues. The CDR3 loop reads CASSSEGGWGYTF. CDR3 bases: TGCGCCAGCAGCTCTGAAGGGGGCTGGGGCTACACCTTC.

V and J are TRBV18 and TRBJ2-2; D tentatively reads TRBD1 or TRBD2 (5 bases each). The CDR3 spans 15 residues. The germline gives CDR1 KGHSH, CDR2 LQKENI. The V end lost 2 bases, the J end lost 6 bases, and 13 bases lay between the germline ends. The chain's CDR3 is CASSPGGPLPGELFF. The CDR3 coding sequence is TGTGCCAGCTCACCAGGGGGTCCTCTCCCCGGGGAGCTGTTTTTT. The entire variable domain, with the rest obtained from reference TRBV18 and TRBJ2-2, is as follows: NAGVMQNPRHLVRRRGQEARLRCSPMKGHSHVYWYRQLPEEGLKFMVYLQKENIIDESGMPKERFSAEFPKEGPSILRIQQVVRGDSAAYFCASSPGGPLPGELFFGEGSRLTVL.

The chain uses TRBV27 and TRBJ2-1; a possible D gene is TRBD2 (6 bases). Germline values: CDR1 MNHEY, CDR2 SMNVEV (reference sequence). The CDR3 extends over 13 amino acids. The ends were cut back, 5 bases at V and 6 bases at J, with 11 bases in the middle. The CDR3 is CASSLAWTNEQFF. In nucleotides, the CDR3 is TGTGCCAGCAGTCTAGCGTGGACCAATGAGCAGTTCTTC.

The CDR3 nucleotides read TGTGCCAGCAGCCCGGGGTGGGGGCAGCTGGACACTGAAGCTTTCTTT. Translating gives CASSPGWGQLDTEAFF. The chain uses TRBV7-9 and TRBJ1-1; a weak D match, TRBD1 (6 bases). This CDR3 has 16 amino acids. CDR1 is SEHNR, CDR2 FQNEAQ, per germline (reference sequence). V gave up 5 bases and J gave up 3 bases, with 19 bases separating them.